These T cell receptor beta chains were read from a single sample in a study of T cell changes during pregnancy in multiple sclerosis. Produced via immunoSEQ multiplex PCR; TCRdb's table is partial and in-frame only. The sample includes under 130,000 clones, 90% to 95% of them seen just once. This specimen consisted of peripheral blood, obtained after pregnancy. These receptors all come from a female donor with multiple sclerosis, enrolled in a pregnancy study. Both conserved end residues are part of each CDR3.

>TRBV27|TRBJ1-1
CASSYLGVTEAFF
>TRBV25-1|TRBJ2-5
CASSDTGGGETQYF
>TRBV9|TRBJ2-7
CASSGGQGSIYEQYF
>TRBV5-1|TRBJ2-5
CASSPLETGGGETQYF
>TRBV5-6|TRBJ1-6
CASSLGGIGSPLHF
>TRBV5-1|TRBJ2-3
CASSLRGLEKDTQYF
>TRBV5-1|TRBJ2-6
CASSLVLSGANVLTF
>TRBV11-3|TRBJ2-1
CASSSSGTESSYNEQFF
>TRBV6-5|TRBJ2-2
CASSYSSQGVAGELFF
>TRBV18|TRBJ1-1
CASTTGGVHTEAFF
>TRBV6-1|TRBJ2-5
CASSEPAGGHQETQYF
>TRBV6-1|TRBJ2-1
CASSVSGGEGNEQFF
>TRBV27|TRBJ1-2
CASSAQGNYGYTF
>TRBV30|TRBJ1-5
CAWSVRDRVTNQPQHF
>TRBV5-6|TRBJ2-1
CASSLELASVDEQFF
>TRBV5-1|TRBJ2-7
CASSSRGTGTYEQYF
>TRBV15|TRBJ1-2
CATSRRLVWGREVNYGYTF
>TRBV5-4|TRBJ2-2
CASSDRGANTGELFF
>TRBV19|TRBJ2-3
CASSIVGGGTDTQYF
>TRBV9|TRBJ2-7
CASSVGQRPYEQYF
>TRBV6-6|TRBJ1-6
CASIRDYNSPLHF
>TRBV2|TRBJ1-6
CASSDRGRGVSPLHF
>TRBV7-9|TRBJ2-5
CASSDGTGKETQYF
>TRBV6-1|TRBJ2-1
CASSEAEVNEQFF
>TRBV7-2|TRBJ1-5
CASSYYRDGQPQHF
>TRBV9|TRBJ2-1
CASSVGGVSEQFF
>TRBV30|TRBJ2-2
CAWNYRGWRTGELFF
>TRBV4-1|TRBJ2-7
CASSQFGTGLYEQYF
>TRBV19|TRBJ1-1
CASSLDYVQGRTEAFF
>TRBV28|TRBJ2-7
CASSRSLAYEQYF
>TRBV4-1|TRBJ2-1
CASSQHTEATYNEQFF
>TRBV21-1|TRBJ1-6
CASSPRGHLHSPLHF
>TRBV7-9|TRBJ1-1
CASSFYGMNTEAFF
>TRBV5-4|TRBJ1-1
CASTPQQGANTEAFF
>TRBV2|TRBJ2-5
CASESGGETQYF
>TRBV9|TRBJ2-1
CASSSGVGGLSNEQFF
>TRBV7-9|TRBJ2-2
CAEPRGADTGELFF
>TRBV2|TRBJ1-5
CASSSGLILLNQPQHF
>TRBV10-1|TRBJ1-1
CASNAKAGGDTEAFF
>TRBV19|TRBJ1-5
CASSPWGRAVSNQPQHF
>TRBV2|TRBJ2-1
CASRPGLAGGAEQFF
>TRBV7-7|TRBJ1-2
CATTRANYGYTF
>TRBV5-6|TRBJ1-1
CASSLVRQTEAFF
>TRBV18|TRBJ2-7
CASSPPGQVDYEQYF
>TRBV28|TRBJ1-2
CASSPQGERSYGYTF
>TRBV19|TRBJ1-1
CASSIPGWSTEAFF
>TRBV5-4|TRBJ2-5
CASSTRGPGETQYF
>TRBV27|TRBJ2-7
CASSLSGPRAYEQYF
>TRBV27|TRBJ1-5
CASRRGQGLFNQPQHF
>TRBV5-4|TRBJ2-3
CASSTTSTDTQYF
>TRBV19|TRBJ2-5
CASATSGEETQYF
>TRBV5-4|TRBJ2-5
CASSLAFARGAGETQYF